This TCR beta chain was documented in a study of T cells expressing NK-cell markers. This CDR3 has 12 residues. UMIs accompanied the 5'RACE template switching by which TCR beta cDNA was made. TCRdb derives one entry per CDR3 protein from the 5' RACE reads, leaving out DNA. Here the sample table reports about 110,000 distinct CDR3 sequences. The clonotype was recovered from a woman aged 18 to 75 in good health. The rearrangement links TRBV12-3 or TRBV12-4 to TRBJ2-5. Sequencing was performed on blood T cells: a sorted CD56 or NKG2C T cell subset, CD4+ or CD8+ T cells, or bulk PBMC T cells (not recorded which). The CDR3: CASRGVGETQYF.